These 18 T cell receptor beta chains were sequenced from one sample in a study of T cell responses to AZD1222 COVID-19 vaccine. Repertoires were generated with immunoSEQ multiplex PCR, while TCRdb's copy carries only in-frame clones and drops some. The sample has about 100,000 clones, about 89% seen once. This specimen was peripheral blood, taken on day 0 of MenACWY control vaccination. These receptors came from an adult in good health.

The chain joins TRBV27 to TRBJ2-7, with a tentative D call TRBD2 (5 bases). Trimming took 0 bases from V and 5 from J, leaving 8 bases between them. Germline V gene sequence: CDR1 MNHEY, CDR2 SMNVEV (reference sequence). This CDR3 has 13 amino acids. CDR3 residues: CASSLSLGDEQYF. In nucleotides, the CDR3 is TGTGCCAGCAGTTTATCGCTGGGAGACGAGCAGTACTTC.

The gene calls are TRBV18 and TRBJ1-2, with D unclear. V lost 2 bases and J 5 bases, leaving 12 bases between the germline ends. The germline V gene encodes CDR1 KGHSH and CDR2 LQKENI. This CDR3 has 14 amino acids. The CDR3 is CASSPSLDSYGYTF. The CDR3 DNA is TGTGCCAGCTCACCATCACTGGACTCTTATGGCTACACCTTC.

The chain employs TRBV6-2 or TRBV6-3 and TRBJ1-2; a possible D gene is TRBD1 (6 bases). The CDR3 sequence is 14 residues long. Trimming pared 5 bases from V and 8 bases from J, leaving 18 bases between. From germline, CDR1 is MNHEY and CDR2 SVGEGT. The CDR3 loop is CASSRTGAVFGYTF. As DNA, the CDR3 is TGTGCCAGCAGTCGGACGGGGGCCGTATTCGGCTACACCTTC.

This clone was observed a few times. The rearrangement joins TRBV6-5 to TRBJ1-2, with D maybe TRBD1 (6 bases). Per germline, CDR1 MNHEY and CDR2 SVGAGI. The V and J ends lost 7 bases and 4 bases respectively, with 13 bases between them. CDR3 length: 13 residues. Here the CDR3 reads CASKRDTLYGYTF. CDR3 nucleotides: TGTGCCAGCAAGCGGGACACTCTCTATGGCTACACCTTC.

V and J are TRBV6-5 and TRBJ1-6, with TRBD1 matching 9 bases. With 6 bases clipped from V and 7 bases from J, the junction kept 4 bases outside the gene matches. CDR1 and CDR2 from the germline V gene are MNHEY and SVGAGI. There are 14 residues in the CDR3. CDR3: CASSRDRVNSPLHF. The DNA of the CDR3 is TGTGCCAGCAGCCGGGACAGGGTGAATTCACCCCTCCACTTT.

CDR3 protein: CASSQVRGTEAFF. The CDR3 nucleotides read TGTGCCAGCAGCCAAGTCAGGGGCACTGAAGCTTTCTTT. V is TRBV4-2 and J is TRBJ1-1; D might be TRBD1 (6 bases). V lost 1 base and J lost 4, with 7 bases in between. Germline CDR1 reads LGHNA; CDR2 reads YNFKEQ. The CDR3 extends over 13 amino acids.

The rearrangement uses TRBV18 and TRBJ2-1, with 7 bases lining up with TRBD2. V lost 6 bases to trimming and J lost 8 bases; unmatched junction nucleotides: 10. This CDR3 spans 14 amino acids. Germline V gene sequence: CDR1 KGHSH, CDR2 LQKENI. CDR3 nucleotides: TGTGCCAGCTCTCCTAGGACTAGTTGGGATGAGCAGTTCTTC. Translated, it gives CASSPRTSWDEQFF. The whole variable domain, remainder taken from reference TRBV18 and TRBJ2-1, is NAGVMQNPRHLVRRRGQEARLRCSPMKGHSHVYWYRQLPEEGLKFMVYLQKENIIDESGMPKERFSAEFPKEGPSILRIQQVVRGDSAAYFCASSPRTSWDEQFFGPGTRLTVL.

This rearrangement joins TRBV10-3 to TRBJ1-1; D is undetermined. This CDR3 region has 11 residues. Germline CDR1 and CDR2: ENHRY and SYGVKD. Trimming removed 3 bases from V and 5 bases from J, with 4 bases in between. The CDR3 region is CAISDRTEAFF. The DNA of the CDR3 is TGTGCCATCAGTGATAGGACTGAAGCTTTCTTT.

V is TRBV12-3 or TRBV12-4 and J is TRBJ1-2, with unresolved D. The length of the CDR3 is 11 residues. The ends were cut back, 8 bases at V and 8 bases at J, with 12 bases in the middle. The CDR3 region is CASGRLSGYTF. CDR3 nucleotide sequence: TGTGCCAGCGGACGTCTATCCGGCTACACCTTC.

This rearrangement joins TRBV19 to TRBJ2-3, with 8 bases matching TRBD2. After removal of 7 bases from V and 1 base from J, the junction contained 10 bases not matched to a gene. Germline values: CDR1 LNHDA, CDR2 SQIVND (reference sequence). The CDR3 is 16 amino acids. The CDR3 here is CASTNRGGIGTDTQYF. The DNA of the CDR3 is TGTGCCAGTACCAATCGGGGGGGCATCGGCACAGATACGCAGTATTTT. Full variable domain (rest looked up from reference TRBV19 and TRBJ2-3): DGGITQSPKYLFRKEGQNVTLSCEQNLNHDAMYWYRQDPGQGLRLIYYSQIVNDFQKGDIAEGYSVSREKKESFPLTVTSAQKNPTAFYLCASTNRGGIGTDTQYFGPGTRLTVL.

The CDR3 reads CASSRTGGKEETQYF. CDR3 nucleotides: TGTGCCAGCAGCCGAACAGGCGGAAAGGAAGAGACCCAGTACTTC. The chain is built from TRBV4-2 and TRBJ2-5; maybe TRBD1 (5 bases). The CDR3 length is 15 residues. V was clipped by 4 bases and J by 3 bases, with 15 bases between them. Per germline, CDR1 LGHNA and CDR2 YNFKEQ.

This clone has only a few counts. The chain employs TRBV6-1 and TRBJ2-7; 7 bases match TRBD1. V was clipped by 2 bases and J by 2 bases; unmatched bases: 3. The CDR3 runs to 14 residues. The germline V gene encodes CDR1 MNHNS and CDR2 SASEGT. The CDR3 is CASSESQGAYEQYF. The CDR3 DNA follows: TGTGCCAGCAGTGAAAGCCAGGGGGCCTACGAGCAGTACTTC.

In this sample, this clone turned up once. V and J are TRBV2 and TRBJ2-1; TRBD1 matches 8 bases. The CDR3 covers 13 residues. Germline V gene sequence: CDR1 SNHLY, CDR2 FYNNEI. V shed 8 bases and J 0 bases; nucleotides not matched to a gene: 0. DNA of the CDR3: TGTGCCAGCGACAGGGGCTCCTACAATGAGCAGTTCTTC. Translation: CASDRGSYNEQFF.

Remarks on this clone: Other DNA sequences from this sample encode an identical CDR3 as well. The chain recombines TRBV6-5 with TRBJ1-3; 8 nucleotides match TRBD1. From germline, CDR1 is MNHEY and CDR2 SVGAGI. V lost 4 bases, J lost 4 bases, and 6 bases stayed unmatched. The CDR3 loop spans 15 amino acids. CDR3 sequence (DNA): TGTGCCAGCAGTTTGACAGGGGCTACAGGAAACACCATATATTTT. Residues: CASSLTGATGNTIYF.

The chain carries TRBV20-1 and TRBJ2-1; perhaps TRBD2 as D (5 bases). The CDR3 consists of 11 residues. V gave up 4 bases and J gave up 7 bases, with 8 bases separating them. The germline gives CDR1 DFQATT, CDR2 SNEGSKA (reference sequence). For the CDR3, the DNA is TGCAGTGCTAATGGAGGTAATGAGCAGTTCTTC. It codes for CSANGGNEQFF.

This chain uses TRBV10-3 with TRBJ2-1, with TRBD2 matching 7 bases. V was clipped by 3 bases and J by 2 bases; unmatched bases: 10. CDR3 size: 17 residues. The germline V gene has CDR1 ENHRY and CDR2 SYGVKD. CDR3 region: CAISDPFAGVTYNEQFF. As DNA, the CDR3 is TGTGCCATCAGTGACCCCTTCGCGGGAGTGACCTACAATGAGCAGTTCTTC.

The V and J genes are TRBV9 and TRBJ1-4; unclear D gene. The CDR3 loop spans 14 amino acids. The germline gives CDR1 SGDLS, CDR2 YYNGEE. The V gene lost 1 base and the J gene lost 7 bases, with 11 bases spanning the gap. Here the CDR3 reads CASSVQASGEKLFF. In DNA, the CDR3 is TGTGCCAGCAGCGTACAGGCGAGCGGTGAAAAACTGTTTTTT.

The chain has TRBV6-5 and TRBJ1-2; tentative D call: TRBD1 (6 bases). The CDR3 has 12 amino acids. The V end lost 6 bases, the J end lost 7 bases, and 12 bases lay between the germline ends. Germline V lookup: CDR1 MNHEY, CDR2 SVGAGI. The CDR3 here is CASRSDRRGYTF. As DNA, the CDR3 is TGTGCCAGCAGATCTGACAGGCGTGGCTACACCTTC.